Below, 25 T cell receptor beta chains from the same sample are listed, as sequenced in a study of blood T cell repertoires in COVID-19. The data were produced by immunoSEQ multiplex PCR, yet TCRdb's version contains in-frame clones alone and is incomplete. The sample includes more than 95,000 clones, 87% seen only once; the top ten take roughly 15%. Sequencing was carried out using peripheral blood. Receptors were obtained from a man in his fifties or sixties with acute or convalescent COVID-19.

The chain carries TRBV7-9 and TRBJ2-1, with 10 bases identical to TRBD2. This CDR3 is built from 15 residues. CDR1 and CDR2 from the germline V gene are SEHNR and FQNEAQ (reference sequence). With V trimmed by 5 bases and J by 9 bases, 10 bases remained unmatched. The CDR3: CASSKEREGAFEQFF. The CDR3 DNA reads as TGTGCCAGCAGCAAAGAGCGGGAGGGGGCCTTTGAGCAGTTCTTC.

The chain couples TRBV5-6 to TRBJ1-3; 8 bases map to TRBD1. V shed 7 bases, J shed 8 bases, and the junction held 14 bases outside the gene matches. Per the germline V gene, CDR1 is SGHDT and CDR2 is YYEEEE. This CDR3 is 15 amino acids long. CDR3 region: CASQPRTGMRDTIYF. The DNA for the CDR3 is TGTGCCAGCCAACCCCGGACAGGGATGAGGGACACCATATATTTT.

This sequence joins TRBV10-3 and TRBJ1-1, with a tentative D call TRBD1 (6 bases). V shed 5 bases and J shed 4 bases, with 17 bases lying between them. The CDR3 is 15 residues long. CDR1 and CDR2 (germline): ENHRY, SYGVKD. The CDR3 DNA sequence: TGTGCCATCAGTCCCTCGGGGGGGGGCGTCACTGAAGCTTTCTTT. Translated: CAISPSGGGVTEAFF.

V usage is TRBV19 and J usage is TRBJ1-2, with D perhaps matching TRBD1 (6 bases). From germline, CDR1 is LNHDA and CDR2 SQIVND (reference sequence). This CDR3 contains 14 residues. V was trimmed by 3 bases and J by 3 bases, leaving 11 bases between them. The CDR3 sequence is CASSIETGHYGYTF. The CDR3, as DNA: TGTGCCAGTAGTATTGAGACAGGCCACTATGGCTACACCTTC.

This chain uses TRBV28 with TRBJ2-1; a possible D gene is TRBD2 (6 bases). Deletions cut 7 bases from V and 4 bases from J, with 17 bases between. Germline V gene lookup returns CDR1 MDHEN and CDR2 SYDVKM. There are 15 residues in the CDR3. The CDR3 is CASNRSGAQYNEQFF. In nucleotides, the CDR3 is TGTGCCAGCAATCGTAGCGGAGCGCAATACAATGAGCAGTTCTTC. The variable domain in full, with the rest retrieved from reference TRBV28 and TRBJ2-1, is DVKVTQSSRYLVKRTGEKVFLECVQDMDHENMFWYRQDPGLGLRLIYFSYDVKMKEKGDIPEGYSVSREKKERFSLILESASTNQTSMYLCASNRSGAQYNEQFFGPGTRLTVL.

The V gene is TRBV29-1, the J gene TRBJ1-2; no reliable D call. The V gene lost 2 bases and the J gene lost 4 bases, with 11 bases spanning the gap. This CDR3 is built from 13 residues. Per germline, CDR1 SQVTM and CDR2 ANQGSEA. The CDR3: CSVESGGSYGYTF. The DNA for the CDR3 is TGCAGCGTTGAATCAGGAGGGAGCTATGGCTACACCTTC.

This rearrangement joins TRBV6-6 to TRBJ1-2; TRBD1 matches 12 bases. Per germline, CDR1 MNHNY and CDR2 SVGAGI (reference sequence). This CDR3 region has 16 residues. V was pared by 2 bases and J by 6 bases, with 7 bases of the junction left unmatched. The CDR3 region has the DNA TGTGCCAGCAGTTACGCCGGGACAGGGGGCTGGGATGGCTACACCTTC. Translating gives CASSYAGTGGWDGYTF.

This rearrangement joins TRBV28 to TRBJ2-5; 9 bases are shared with TRBD1. Per germline, CDR1 MDHEN and CDR2 SYDVKM. This CDR3 region has 15 residues. V gave up 5 bases and J gave up 3 bases; unmatched junction bases: 7. This chain's CDR3 is CASSDSGTGKETQYF. The CDR3 DNA sequence: TGTGCCAGCAGTGATTCCGGGACAGGGAAAGAGACCCAGTACTTC.

This clone was counted a few times. The chain recombines TRBV30 with TRBJ1-3; 7 nucleotides match TRBD1. The V gene end was trimmed by 8 bases and the J gene end by 4 bases; junction bases not matched to a gene: 8. The germline gives CDR1 GTSNPN, CDR2 SVGIG (reference sequence). The CDR3 runs to 13 residues. CDR3 DNA sequence: TGTGCCCACACCGGGACAGCCGGAAACACCATATATTTT. This translates into CAHTGTAGNTIYF.

The CDR3 protein is CASSEDRGYEQYF. DNA for the CDR3: TGCGCCAGCAGCGAGGACAGGGGCTACGAGCAGTACTTC. The chain links TRBV5-1 to TRBJ2-7; 9 bases fit TRBD1. With V trimmed by 4 bases and J by 3 bases, 2 bases remained unmatched. The germline CDR1 and CDR2 sequences are SGHRS and YFSETQ. This CDR3 has 13 amino acids. The entire variable domain, with the rest obtained from reference TRBV5-1 and TRBJ2-7, is as follows: KAGVTQTPRYLIKTRGQQVTLSCSPISGHRSVSWYQQTPGQGLQFLFEYFSETQRNKGNFPGRFSGRQFSNSRSEMNVSTLELGDSALYLCASSEDRGYEQYFGPGTRLTVT.

The V call is TRBV12-3 or TRBV12-4, the J call TRBJ2-5; a possible D gene is TRBD1 (6 bases). The V end lost 2 bases, the J end lost 5 bases, and 6 bases lay between the germline ends. This CDR3 spans 12 amino acids. CDR3 nucleotide sequence: TGTGCCAGCAGTTTAACAGGGGAGACCCAGTACTTC. This translates into CASSLTGETQYF.

The genes are TRBV5-5 and TRBJ2-7, with 11 bases aligning to TRBD2. Germline V lookup: CDR1 SGHKS, CDR2 YYEKEE (reference sequence). V gave up 0 bases and J gave up 4 bases; unmatched junction bases: 3. The CDR3 is 15 amino acids. The CDR3 sequence is CASSLGLAGGYEQYF. CDR3 DNA sequence: TGTGCCAGCAGCTTGGGGCTAGCGGGAGGTTACGAGCAGTACTTC.

This chain links TRBV28 with TRBJ1-5; D possibly corresponds to TRBD1 (5 bases). Germline-derived CDR1 and CDR2 are MDHEN and SYDVKM. CDR3 size: 13 residues. Trimming removed 9 bases from V and 4 bases from J, with 13 bases in between. The CDR3 loop is CASQWGRNQPQHF. DNA of the CDR3: TGTGCCAGTCAGTGGGGGAGGAATCAGCCCCAGCATTTT. The whole variable domain, remainder taken from reference TRBV28 and TRBJ1-5, is DVKVTQSSRYLVKRTGEKVFLECVQDMDHENMFWYRQDPGLGLRLIYFSYDVKMKEKGDIPEGYSVSREKKERFSLILESASTNQTSMYLCASQWGRNQPQHFGDGTRLSIL.

The V call is TRBV14, the J call TRBJ2-7; TRBD1 matches at 7 bases. V lost 0 bases and J lost 0; bases outside the gene matches: 8. CDR1 and CDR2 (germline): SGHDN, FVKESK. The length of the CDR3 is 17 residues. CDR3 sequence (DNA): TGTGCCAGCAGCCAAGACCCCGGACAGGCGAGCTCCTACGAGCAGTACTTC. It encodes CASSQDPGQASSYEQYF.

This clone was counted a single time. The V call is TRBV28, the J call TRBJ1-2; 8 bases line up with TRBD1. CDR3 size: 14 residues. Germline lookup yields CDR1 MDHEN and CDR2 SYDVKM. V lost 5 bases and J lost 5; bases outside the gene matches: 7. CDR3 residues: CASSRQGLRYGYTF. The DNA for the CDR3 is TGTGCCAGCAGTCGACAGGGGCTTCGGTATGGCTACACCTTC.

CDR3 region: CAWKKSGQANSPLHF. Here the CDR3 DNA reads TGTGCCTGGAAGAAGTCGGGACAGGCGAATTCACCCCTCCACTTT. The chain has TRBV30 and TRBJ1-6, with 8 bases identical to TRBD1. With V trimmed by 4 bases and J by 7 bases, 9 bases remained unmatched. The CDR3 is 15 residues long. Per germline, CDR1 GTSNPN and CDR2 SVGIG (reference sequence). Complete variable domain (other parts from reference TRBV30 and TRBJ1-6): SQTIHQWPATLVQPVGSPLSLECTVEGTSNPNLYWYRQAAGRGLQLLFYSVGIGQISSEVPQNLSASRPQDRQFILSSKKLLLSDSGFYLCAWKKSGQANSPLHFGNGTRLTVT.

The genes are TRBV7-9 and TRBJ1-3; D gene uncertain. The CDR3 is 12 amino acids. CDR1 is SEHNR, CDR2 FQNEAQ, per germline (reference sequence). The V end was cut by 6 bases, the J end by 4 bases, with 7 bases between. CDR3 sequence: CASRREGNTIYF. DNA of the CDR3: TGTGCCAGCAGGCGAGAGGGAAACACCATATATTTT.

The V gene is TRBV5-4, the J gene TRBJ2-5; D remains ambiguous. V lost 0 bases and J 4 bases, leaving 7 bases between the germline ends. The germline CDR1 and CDR2 sequences are SGHNT and YYREEE (reference sequence). The CDR3 is made up of 13 amino acids. As DNA, the CDR3 is TGTGCCAGCAGCTTGGTTGGCAGAGAGACCCAGTACTTC. It is translated as CASSLVGRETQYF.

V is TRBV29-1 and J is TRBJ2-2; 8 bases are a match to TRBD2. V lost 7 bases to trimming and J lost 5 bases; unmatched junction nucleotides: 12. Germline V gives CDR1 SQVTM, CDR2 ANQGSEA. The CDR3 totals 15 residues. DNA for the CDR3: TGCAGCGGGAAAGGAGCGGGAGAAAGTACCGGGGAGCTGTTTTTT. It is translated as CSGKGAGESTGELFF.

This chain connects TRBV27 to TRBJ2-7; D gene uncertain. The CDR3 contains 14 residues. Germline assignment: CDR1 MNHEY and CDR2 SMNVEV (reference sequence). V shed 0 bases and J shed 2 bases, with 8 bases lying between them. The CDR3 reads CASSLSDLAYEQYF. For the CDR3, the DNA is TGTGCCAGCAGTTTATCCGACTTGGCCTACGAGCAGTACTTC.

As DNA, the CDR3 is TGTGCCACCAGTGACCCCCTGGGAAGCGGGGTATCTAGCACAGATACGCAGTATTTT. It is translated as CATSDPLGSGVSSTDTQYF. This chain joins TRBV24-1 and TRBJ2-3, with TRBD2 matching 7 bases. Germline CDR1 and CDR2: KGHDR and SFDVKD. Trimming at V came to 4 bases and at J to 0 bases, leaving 15 bases not matched to a gene. The CDR3 covers 19 residues.

The table lists this clone with a count of one. CDR3 sequence (DNA): TGTGCCAGCAGCCAAGAGGACAGGGGAGGGGAAAAACTGTTTTTT. It codes for CASSQEDRGGEKLFF. V and J are TRBV4-2 and TRBJ1-4; 9 bases agree with TRBD1. The CDR3 runs 15 residues. V dropped 0 bases and J dropped 8; count of bases not matched to a gene: 4. Germline CDR1 LGHNA, CDR2 YNFKEQ.

The sample holds one count of this clone. The chain links TRBV3-1 (or the pseudogene TRBV3-2) to TRBJ1-1, with 9 bases fitting TRBD1. The length of the CDR3 is 12 residues. With V trimmed by 4 bases and J by 7 bases, 1 base remained unmatched. The V gene's germline CDR1 is LGHDT and CDR2 YNNKEL (reference sequence). CDR3 region: CASSPGQGEAFF. The CDR3 DNA follows: TGTGCCAGCAGCCCGGGACAGGGTGAAGCTTTCTTT.

This chain uses TRBV2 with TRBJ1-5; TRBD1 matches 8 bases. This CDR3 region has 15 residues. Trimming cost V 6 bases and J 3 bases; bases outside gene matches: 7. The V gene's germline CDR1 is SNHLY and CDR2 FYNNEI. The CDR3 region is CASRDRDRLNQPQHF. CDR3 coding DNA: TGTGCCAGCAGAGACCGGGACAGGCTCAATCAGCCCCAGCATTTT.

The sample holds a few counts of this clone. CDR3 nucleotide sequence: TGTGCCACCATAGGAAGGGACAGGGGGTATAATTCACCCCTCCACTTT. Amino acid sequence: CATIGRDRGYNSPLHF. The rearrangement joins TRBV2 to TRBJ1-6, with TRBD1 identical over 11 bases. Germline V lookup: CDR1 SNHLY, CDR2 FYNNEI. The CDR3 sequence is 16 residues long. The J segment lost 4 bases and the V segment lost 10 bases, leaving 9 bases of the junction unmatched.